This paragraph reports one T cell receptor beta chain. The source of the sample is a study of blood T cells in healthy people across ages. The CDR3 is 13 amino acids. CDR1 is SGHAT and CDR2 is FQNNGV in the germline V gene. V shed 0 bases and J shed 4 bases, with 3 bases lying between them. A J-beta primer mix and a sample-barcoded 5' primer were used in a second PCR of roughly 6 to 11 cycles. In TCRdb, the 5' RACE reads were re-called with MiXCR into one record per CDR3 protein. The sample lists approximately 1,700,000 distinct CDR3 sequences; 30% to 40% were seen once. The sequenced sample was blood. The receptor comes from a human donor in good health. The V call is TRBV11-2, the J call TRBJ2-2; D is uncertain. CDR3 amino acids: CASSLDRTGELFF. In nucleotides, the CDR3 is TGTGCCAGCAGCTTAGATCGCACCGGGGAGCTGTTTTTT.